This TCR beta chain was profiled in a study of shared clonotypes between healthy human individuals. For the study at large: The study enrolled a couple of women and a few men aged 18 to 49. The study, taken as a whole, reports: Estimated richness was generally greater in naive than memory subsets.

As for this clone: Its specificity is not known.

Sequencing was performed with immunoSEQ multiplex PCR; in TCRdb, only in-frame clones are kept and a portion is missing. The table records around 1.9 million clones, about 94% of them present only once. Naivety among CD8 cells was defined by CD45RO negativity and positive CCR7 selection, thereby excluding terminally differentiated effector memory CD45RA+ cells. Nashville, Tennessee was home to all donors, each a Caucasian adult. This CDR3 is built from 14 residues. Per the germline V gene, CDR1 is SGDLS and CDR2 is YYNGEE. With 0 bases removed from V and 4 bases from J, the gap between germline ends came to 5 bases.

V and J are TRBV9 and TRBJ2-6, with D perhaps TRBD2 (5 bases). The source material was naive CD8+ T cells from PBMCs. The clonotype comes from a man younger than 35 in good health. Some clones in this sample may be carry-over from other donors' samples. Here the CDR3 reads CASSVAGGANVLTF. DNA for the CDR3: TGTGCCAGCAGCGTAGCGGGGGGGGCCAACGTCCTGACTTTC.